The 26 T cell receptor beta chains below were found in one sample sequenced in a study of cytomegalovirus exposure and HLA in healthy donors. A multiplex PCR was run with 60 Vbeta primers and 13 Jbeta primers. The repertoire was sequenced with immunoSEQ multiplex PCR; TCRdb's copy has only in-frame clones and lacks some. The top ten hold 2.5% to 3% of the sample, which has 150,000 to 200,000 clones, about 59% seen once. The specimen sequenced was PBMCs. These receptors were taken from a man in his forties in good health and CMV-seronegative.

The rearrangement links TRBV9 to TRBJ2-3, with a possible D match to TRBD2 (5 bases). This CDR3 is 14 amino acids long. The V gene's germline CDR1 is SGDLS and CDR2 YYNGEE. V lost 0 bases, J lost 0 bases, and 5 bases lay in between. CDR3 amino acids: CASSVGTSTDTQYF. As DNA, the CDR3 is TGTGCCAGCAGCGTAGGGACTAGCACAGATACGCAGTATTTT.

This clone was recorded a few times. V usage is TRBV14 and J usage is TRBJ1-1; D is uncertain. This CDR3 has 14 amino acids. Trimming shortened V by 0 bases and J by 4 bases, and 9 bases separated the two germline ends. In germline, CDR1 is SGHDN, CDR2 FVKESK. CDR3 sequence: CASSQDGWATEAFF. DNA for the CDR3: TGTGCCAGCAGCCAAGATGGATGGGCCACTGAAGCTTTCTTT.

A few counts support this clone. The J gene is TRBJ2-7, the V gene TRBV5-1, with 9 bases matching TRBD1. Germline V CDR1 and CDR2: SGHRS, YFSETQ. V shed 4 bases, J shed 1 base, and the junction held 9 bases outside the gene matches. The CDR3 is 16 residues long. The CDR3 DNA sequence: TGCGCCAGCAGCCCGACCGGGACAGGGATTTCCTACGAGCAGTACTTC. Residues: CASSPTGTGISYEQYF.

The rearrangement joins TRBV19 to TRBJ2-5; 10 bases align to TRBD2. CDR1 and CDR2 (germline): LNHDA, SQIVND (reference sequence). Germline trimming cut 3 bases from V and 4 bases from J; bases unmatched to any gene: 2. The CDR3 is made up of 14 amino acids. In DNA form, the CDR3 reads TGTGCCAGTAGTATCGCTAGCGGGGGAGAGACCCAGTACTTC. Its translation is CASSIASGGETQYF.

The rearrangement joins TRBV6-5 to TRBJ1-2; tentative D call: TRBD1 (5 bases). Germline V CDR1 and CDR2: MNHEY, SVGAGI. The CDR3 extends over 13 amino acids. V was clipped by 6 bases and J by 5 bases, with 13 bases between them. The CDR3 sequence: CASRPDGGYGYTF. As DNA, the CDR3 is TGTGCCAGCAGGCCCGACGGGGGATATGGCTACACCTTC.

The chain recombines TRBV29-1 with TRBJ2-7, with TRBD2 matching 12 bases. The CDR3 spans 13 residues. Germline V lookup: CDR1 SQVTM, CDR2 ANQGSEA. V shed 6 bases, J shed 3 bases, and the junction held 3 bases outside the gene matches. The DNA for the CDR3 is TGCAGCGTCATGACTAGCGGGAGCTACGAGCAGTACTTC. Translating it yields CSVMTSGSYEQYF.

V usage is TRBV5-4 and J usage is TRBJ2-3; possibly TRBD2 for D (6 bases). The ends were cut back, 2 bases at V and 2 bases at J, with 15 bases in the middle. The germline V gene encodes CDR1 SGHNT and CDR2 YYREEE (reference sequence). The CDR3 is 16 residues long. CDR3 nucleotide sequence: TGTGCCAGCAGCTTACCGACACTAGCTAACACAGATACGCAGTATTTT. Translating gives CASSLPTLANTDTQYF.

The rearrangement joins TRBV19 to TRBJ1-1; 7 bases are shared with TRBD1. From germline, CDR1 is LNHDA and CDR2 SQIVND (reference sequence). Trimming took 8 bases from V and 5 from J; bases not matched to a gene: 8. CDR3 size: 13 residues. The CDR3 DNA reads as TGTGCCAGTTATCTTACAGGGGTAACTGAAGCTTTCTTT. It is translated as CASYLTGVTEAFF.

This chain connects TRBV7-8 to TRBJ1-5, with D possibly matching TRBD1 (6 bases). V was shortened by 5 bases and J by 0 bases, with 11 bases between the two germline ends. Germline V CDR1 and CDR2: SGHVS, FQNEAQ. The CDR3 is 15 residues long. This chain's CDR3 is CASSPGQHSNQPQHF. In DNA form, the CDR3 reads TGTGCCAGCAGCCCAGGACAGCATAGCAATCAGCCCCAGCATTTT.

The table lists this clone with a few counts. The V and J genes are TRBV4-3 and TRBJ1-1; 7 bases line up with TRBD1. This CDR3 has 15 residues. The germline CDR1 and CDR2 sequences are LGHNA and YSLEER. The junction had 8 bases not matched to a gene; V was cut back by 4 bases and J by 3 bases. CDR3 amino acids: CASSRRTGSYTEAFF. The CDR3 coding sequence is TGCGCCAGCAGCCGTAGGACAGGTTCATACACTGAAGCTTTCTTT.

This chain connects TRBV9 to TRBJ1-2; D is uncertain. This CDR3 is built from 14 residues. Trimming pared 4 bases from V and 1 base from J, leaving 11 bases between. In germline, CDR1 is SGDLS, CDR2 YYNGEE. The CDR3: CASSPTTRNYGYTF. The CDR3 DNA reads TGTGCCAGCAGCCCCACCACACGTAACTATGGCTACACCTTC.

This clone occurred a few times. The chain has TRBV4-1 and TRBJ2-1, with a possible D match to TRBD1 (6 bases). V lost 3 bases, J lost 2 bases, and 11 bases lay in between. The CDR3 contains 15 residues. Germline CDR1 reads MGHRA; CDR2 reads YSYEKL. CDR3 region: CASSQGAGAYNEQFF. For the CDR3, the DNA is TGCGCCAGCAGCCAGGGGGCGGGTGCCTACAATGAGCAGTTCTTC.

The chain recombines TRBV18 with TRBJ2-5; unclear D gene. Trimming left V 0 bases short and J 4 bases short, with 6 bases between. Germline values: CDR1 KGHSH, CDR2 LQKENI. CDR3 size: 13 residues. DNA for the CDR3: TGTGCCAGCTCACCACCGCCGGGAGAGACCCAGTACTTC. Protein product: CASSPPPGETQYF.

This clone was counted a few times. The CDR3 nucleotides are TGTGCTAGTGGTTTGGTAGCGAGGACAGGAACTCAACTTATGAACACCGGGGAGCTGTTTTTT. Amino acid sequence: CASGLVARTGTQLMNTGELFF. The chain employs TRBV12-5 and TRBJ2-2, with 7 positions matching TRBD1. This CDR3 contains 21 residues. With 0 bases clipped from V and 1 base from J, the junction kept 17 bases outside the gene matches. Germline values: CDR1 LGHNT, CDR2 FRNRAP.

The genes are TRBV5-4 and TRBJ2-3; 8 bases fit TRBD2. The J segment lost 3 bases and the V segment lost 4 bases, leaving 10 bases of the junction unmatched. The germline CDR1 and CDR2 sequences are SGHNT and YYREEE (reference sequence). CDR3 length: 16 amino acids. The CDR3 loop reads CASSRGRAGGTDTQYF. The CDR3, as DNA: TGTGCCAGCAGCAGGGGGAGGGCGGGAGGAACAGATACGCAGTATTTT.

The CDR3 is CSAGDEQFF. In DNA form, the CDR3 reads TGCAGCGCAGGGGATGAGCAGTTCTTC. The chain is built from TRBV29-1 and TRBJ2-1; possible D gene TRBD1, 6 bases. CDR1 and CDR2 (germline): SQVTM, ANQGSEA. Deletions cut 7 bases from V and 8 bases from J, with 6 bases between. This CDR3 region has 9 residues.

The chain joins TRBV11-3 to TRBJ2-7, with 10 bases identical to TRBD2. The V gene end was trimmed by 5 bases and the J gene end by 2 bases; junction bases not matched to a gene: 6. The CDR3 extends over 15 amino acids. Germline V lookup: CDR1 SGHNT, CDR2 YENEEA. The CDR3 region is CASSRLAGDTYEQYF. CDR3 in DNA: TGTGCCAGCAGCCGCCTAGCGGGAGATACCTACGAGCAGTACTTC.

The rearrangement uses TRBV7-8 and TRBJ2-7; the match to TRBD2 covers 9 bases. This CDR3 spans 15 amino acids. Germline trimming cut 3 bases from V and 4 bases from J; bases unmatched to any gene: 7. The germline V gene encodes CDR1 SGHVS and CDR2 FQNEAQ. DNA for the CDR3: TGTGCCAGCAGCTTGCTAGCGGGATATGGGTACGAGCAGTACTTC. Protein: CASSLLAGYGYEQYF.

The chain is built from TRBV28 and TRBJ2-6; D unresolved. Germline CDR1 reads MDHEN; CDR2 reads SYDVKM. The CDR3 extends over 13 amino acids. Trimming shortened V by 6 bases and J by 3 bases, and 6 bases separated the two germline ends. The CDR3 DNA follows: TGTGCCAGCAGGAGTGGTGGGGCCAACGTCCTGACTTTC. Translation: CASRSGGANVLTF.

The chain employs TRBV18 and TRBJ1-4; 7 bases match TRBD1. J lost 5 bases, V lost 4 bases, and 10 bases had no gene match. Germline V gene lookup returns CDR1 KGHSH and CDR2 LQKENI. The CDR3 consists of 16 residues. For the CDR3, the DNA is TGTGCCAGCTCACTCTACGCGGCAGGGGGAAATGAAAAACTGTTTTTT. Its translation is CASSLYAAGGNEKLFF.

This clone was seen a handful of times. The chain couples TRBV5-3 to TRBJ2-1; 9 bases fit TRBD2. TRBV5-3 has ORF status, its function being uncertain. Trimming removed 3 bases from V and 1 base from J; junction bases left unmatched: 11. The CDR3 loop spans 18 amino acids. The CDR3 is CARSSGTSSEFSYNEQFF. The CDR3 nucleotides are TGTGCCAGAAGCTCCGGGACTAGCTCCGAATTTTCCTACAATGAGCAGTTCTTC.

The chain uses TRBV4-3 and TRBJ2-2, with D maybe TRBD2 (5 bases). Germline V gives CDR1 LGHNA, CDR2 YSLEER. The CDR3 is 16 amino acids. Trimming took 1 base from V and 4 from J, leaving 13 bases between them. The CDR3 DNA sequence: TGCGCCAGCAGCCAAGGCTTTAGAGGGAGCACCGGGGAGCTGTTTTTT. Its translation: CASSQGFRGSTGELFF.

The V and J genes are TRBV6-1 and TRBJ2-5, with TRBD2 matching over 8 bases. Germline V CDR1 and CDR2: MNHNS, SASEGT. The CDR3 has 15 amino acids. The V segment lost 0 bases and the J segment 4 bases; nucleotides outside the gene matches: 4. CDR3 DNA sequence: TGTGCCAGCAGTGAAGCGTCGCTAGCGGGAGAGACCCAGTACTTC. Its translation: CASSEASLAGETQYF.

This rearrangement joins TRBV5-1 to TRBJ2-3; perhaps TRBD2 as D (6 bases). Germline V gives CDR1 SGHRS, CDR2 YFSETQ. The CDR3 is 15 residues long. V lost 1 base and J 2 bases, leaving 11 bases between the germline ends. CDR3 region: CASSLISGDTDTQYF. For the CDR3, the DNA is TGCGCCAGCAGCTTGATTAGCGGCGACACAGATACGCAGTATTTT.

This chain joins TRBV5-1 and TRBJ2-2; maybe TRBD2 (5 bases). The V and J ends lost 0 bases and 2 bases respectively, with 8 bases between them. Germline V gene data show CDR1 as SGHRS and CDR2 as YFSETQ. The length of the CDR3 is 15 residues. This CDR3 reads CASSLDRDNTGELFF. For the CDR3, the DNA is TGCGCCAGCAGCTTGGATCGGGATAACACCGGGGAGCTGTTTTTT.

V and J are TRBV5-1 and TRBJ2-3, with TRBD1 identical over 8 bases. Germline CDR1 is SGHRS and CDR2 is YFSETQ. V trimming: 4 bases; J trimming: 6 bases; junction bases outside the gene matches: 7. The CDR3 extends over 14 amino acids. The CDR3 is CASSLQGGEDTQYF. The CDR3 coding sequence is TGCGCCAGCAGCCTACAGGGGGGAGAGGATACGCAGTATTTT.